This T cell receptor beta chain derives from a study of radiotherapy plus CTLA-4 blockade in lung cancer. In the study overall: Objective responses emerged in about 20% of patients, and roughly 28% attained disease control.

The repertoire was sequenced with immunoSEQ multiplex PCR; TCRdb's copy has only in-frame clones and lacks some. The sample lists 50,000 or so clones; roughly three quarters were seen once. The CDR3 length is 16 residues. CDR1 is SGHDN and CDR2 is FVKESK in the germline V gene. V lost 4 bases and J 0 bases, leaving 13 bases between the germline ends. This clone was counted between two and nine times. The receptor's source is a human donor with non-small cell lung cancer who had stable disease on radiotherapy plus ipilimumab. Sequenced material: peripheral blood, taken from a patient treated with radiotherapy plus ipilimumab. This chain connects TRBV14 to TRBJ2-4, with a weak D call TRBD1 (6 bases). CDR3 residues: CASSPSGTLAKNIQYF. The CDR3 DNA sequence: TGTGCCAGCAGCCCATCCGGGACACTAGCCAAAAACATTCAGTACTTC.